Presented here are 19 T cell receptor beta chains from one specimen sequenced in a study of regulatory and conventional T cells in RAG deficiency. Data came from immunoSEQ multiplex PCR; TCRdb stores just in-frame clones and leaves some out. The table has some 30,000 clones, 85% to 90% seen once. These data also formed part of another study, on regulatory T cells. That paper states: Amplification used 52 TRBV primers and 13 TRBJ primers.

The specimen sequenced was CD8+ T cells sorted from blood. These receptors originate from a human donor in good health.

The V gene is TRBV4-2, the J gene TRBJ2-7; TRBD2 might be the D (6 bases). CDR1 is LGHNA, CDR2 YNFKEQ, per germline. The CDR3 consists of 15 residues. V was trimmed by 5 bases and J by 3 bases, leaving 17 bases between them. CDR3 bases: TGTGCCAGCAGCTTGCGGGGACGAGAGAACTACGAGCAGTACTTC. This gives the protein CASSLRGRENYEQYF.

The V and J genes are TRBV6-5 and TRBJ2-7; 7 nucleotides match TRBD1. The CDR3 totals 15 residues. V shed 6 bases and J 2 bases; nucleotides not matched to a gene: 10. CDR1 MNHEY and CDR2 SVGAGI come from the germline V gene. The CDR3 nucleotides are TGTGCCAGCAGGTACACAGGGGCCCCGACCTACGAGCAGTACTTC. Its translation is CASRYTGAPTYEQYF.

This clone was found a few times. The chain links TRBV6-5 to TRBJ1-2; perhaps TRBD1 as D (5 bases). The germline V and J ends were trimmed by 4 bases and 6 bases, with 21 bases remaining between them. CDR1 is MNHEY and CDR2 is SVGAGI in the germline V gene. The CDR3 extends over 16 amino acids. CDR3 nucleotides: TGTGCCAGCAGTTGGGGGGACGCCCCGCCTTGGGATGGCTACACCTTC. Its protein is CASSWGDAPPWDGYTF.

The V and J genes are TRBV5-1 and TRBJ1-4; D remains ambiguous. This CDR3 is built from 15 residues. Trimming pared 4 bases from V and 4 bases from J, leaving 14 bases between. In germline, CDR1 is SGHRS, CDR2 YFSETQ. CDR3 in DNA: TGCGCCAGCAGCGCATCGACCGGGATTAATGAAAAACTGTTTTTT. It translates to CASSASTGINEKLFF.

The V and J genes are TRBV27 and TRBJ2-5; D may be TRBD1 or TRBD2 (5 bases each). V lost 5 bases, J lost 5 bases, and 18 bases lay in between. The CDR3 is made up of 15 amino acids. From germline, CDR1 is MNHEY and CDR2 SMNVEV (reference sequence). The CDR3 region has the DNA TGTGCCAGCAGTCCCGGTTGGGCCGGGGCGGAGACCCAGTACTTC. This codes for CASSPGWAGAETQYF.

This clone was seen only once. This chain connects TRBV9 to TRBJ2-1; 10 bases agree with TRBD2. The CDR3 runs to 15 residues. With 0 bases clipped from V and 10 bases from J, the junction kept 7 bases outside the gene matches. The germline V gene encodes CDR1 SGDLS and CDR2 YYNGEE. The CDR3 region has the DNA TGTGCCAGCAGCGTAGCTCTAGCGGGAGATCACGAGCAGTTCTTC. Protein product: CASSVALAGDHEQFF.

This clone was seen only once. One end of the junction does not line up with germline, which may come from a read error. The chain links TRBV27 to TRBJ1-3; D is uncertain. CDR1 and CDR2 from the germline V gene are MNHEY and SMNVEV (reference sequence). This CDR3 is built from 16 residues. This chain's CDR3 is CASSLSASFSGNTIYF. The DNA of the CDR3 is TGTGCCAGCAGTCTATCCGCATCCTTCTCTGGAAACACCATATATTTT.

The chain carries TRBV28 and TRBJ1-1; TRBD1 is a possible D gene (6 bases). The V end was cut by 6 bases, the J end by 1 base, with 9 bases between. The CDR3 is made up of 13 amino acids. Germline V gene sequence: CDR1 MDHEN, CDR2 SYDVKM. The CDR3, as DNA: TGTGCCAGCAGACCACAGGGGAACACTGAAGCTTTCTTT. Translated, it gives CASRPQGNTEAFF.

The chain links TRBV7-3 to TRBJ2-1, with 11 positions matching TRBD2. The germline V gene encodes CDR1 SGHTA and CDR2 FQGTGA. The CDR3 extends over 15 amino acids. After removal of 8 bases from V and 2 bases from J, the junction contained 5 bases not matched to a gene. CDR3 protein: CASASLAGAYNEQFF. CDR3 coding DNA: TGTGCCAGCGCCTCACTAGCGGGGGCCTACAATGAGCAGTTCTTC.

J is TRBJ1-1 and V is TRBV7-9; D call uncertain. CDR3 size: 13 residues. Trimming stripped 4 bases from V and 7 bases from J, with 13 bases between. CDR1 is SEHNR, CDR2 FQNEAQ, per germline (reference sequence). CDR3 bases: TGTGCCAGCAGCTCCGACATTGGGAATGAAGCTTTCTTT. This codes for CASSSDIGNEAFF.

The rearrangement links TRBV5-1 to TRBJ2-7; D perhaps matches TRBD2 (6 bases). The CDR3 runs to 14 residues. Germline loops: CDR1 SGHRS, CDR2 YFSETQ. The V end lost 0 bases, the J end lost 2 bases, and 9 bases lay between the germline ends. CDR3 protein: CASSLGTGAYEQYF. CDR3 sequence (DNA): TGCGCCAGCAGCTTGGGGACGGGAGCCTACGAGCAGTACTTC.

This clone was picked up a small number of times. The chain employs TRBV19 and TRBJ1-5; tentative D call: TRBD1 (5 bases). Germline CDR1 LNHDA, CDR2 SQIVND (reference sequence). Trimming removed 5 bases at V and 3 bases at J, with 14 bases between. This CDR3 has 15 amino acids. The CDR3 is CASSVGEGANQPQHF. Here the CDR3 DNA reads TGTGCCAGTAGTGTCGGTGAAGGGGCCAATCAGCCCCAGCATTTT.

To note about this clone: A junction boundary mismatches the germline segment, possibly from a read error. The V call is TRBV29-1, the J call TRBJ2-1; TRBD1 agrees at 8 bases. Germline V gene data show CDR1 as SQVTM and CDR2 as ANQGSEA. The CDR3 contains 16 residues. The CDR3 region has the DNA TGCGGCGTTGTCCCCTCGGACAGGGTGGTTTACAATGAGCAGTTCTTC. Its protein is CGVVPSDRVVYNEQFF.

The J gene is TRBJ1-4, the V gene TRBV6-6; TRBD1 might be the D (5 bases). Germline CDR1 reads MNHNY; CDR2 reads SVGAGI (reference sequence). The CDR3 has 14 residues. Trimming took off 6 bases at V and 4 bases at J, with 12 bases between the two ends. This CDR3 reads CASSLGPINEKLFF. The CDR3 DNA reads TGTGCCAGCAGCCTGGGGCCCATTAATGAAAAACTGTTTTTT.

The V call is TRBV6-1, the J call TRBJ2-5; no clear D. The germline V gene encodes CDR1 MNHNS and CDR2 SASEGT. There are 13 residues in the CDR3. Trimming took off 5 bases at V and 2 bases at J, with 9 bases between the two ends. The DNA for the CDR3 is TGTGCCAGCAGTTCCAACAGTCAAGAGACCCAGTACTTC. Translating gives CASSSNSQETQYF.

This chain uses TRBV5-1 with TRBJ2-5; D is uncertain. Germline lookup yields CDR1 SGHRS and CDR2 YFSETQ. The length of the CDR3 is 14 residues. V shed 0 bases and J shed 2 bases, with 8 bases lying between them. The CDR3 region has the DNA TGCGCCAGCAGCTTGGTCGGCGGTCAAGAGACCCAGTACTTC. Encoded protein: CASSLVGGQETQYF.

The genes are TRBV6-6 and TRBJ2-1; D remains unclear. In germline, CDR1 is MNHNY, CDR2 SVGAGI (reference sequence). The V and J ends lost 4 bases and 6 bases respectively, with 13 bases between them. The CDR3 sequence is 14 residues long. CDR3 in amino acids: CASSFNSDANEQFF. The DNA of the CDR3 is TGTGCCAGCAGTTTCAACTCCGACGCCAATGAGCAGTTCTTC.

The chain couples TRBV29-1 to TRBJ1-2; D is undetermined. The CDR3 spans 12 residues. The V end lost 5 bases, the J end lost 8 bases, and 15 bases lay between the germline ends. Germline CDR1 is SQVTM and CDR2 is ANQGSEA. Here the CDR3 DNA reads TGCAGCGTTTCGGGAGGGATTGAGGGCTACACCTTC. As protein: CSVSGGIEGYTF.

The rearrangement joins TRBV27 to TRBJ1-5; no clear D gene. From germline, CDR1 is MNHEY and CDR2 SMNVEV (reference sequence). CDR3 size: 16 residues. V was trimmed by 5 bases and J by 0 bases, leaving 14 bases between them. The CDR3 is CASSPATTNSNQPQHF. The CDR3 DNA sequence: TGTGCCAGCAGTCCCGCGACGACAAATAGCAATCAGCCCCAGCATTTT.